The clone carrying this T cell receptor beta chain turned up a few times. These data are taken from a study of T cells in Graves' hyperthyroidism and ophthalmopathy. The CDR3 contains 15 residues. CDR1 is MGHRA, CDR2 YSYEKL, per germline. Trimming stripped 3 bases from V and 7 bases from J, with 16 bases between. RNA transcripts yielded amplified TCR beta CDR3 regions. When the TCR CDR3 underwent first-round RT-PCR, the HTBI primer set was used. Each CDR3 protein is one row after TCRdb ran MiXCR on the multiplex PCR reads. The sample records over 700,000 distinct CDR3 sequences, approximately 40% being singletons.

The sequenced material came from blood. This sequence joins TRBV4-1 and TRBJ1-5; D is perhaps TRBD1 (6 bases). This clonotype was sampled from a woman aged 35 to 49 with Graves' hyperthyroidism. The CDR3 DNA reads TGCGCCAGCAGCCAGAGGGGGGATGCGGGGCAGCCCCAGCATTTT. This sequence encodes CASSQRGDAGQPQHF.